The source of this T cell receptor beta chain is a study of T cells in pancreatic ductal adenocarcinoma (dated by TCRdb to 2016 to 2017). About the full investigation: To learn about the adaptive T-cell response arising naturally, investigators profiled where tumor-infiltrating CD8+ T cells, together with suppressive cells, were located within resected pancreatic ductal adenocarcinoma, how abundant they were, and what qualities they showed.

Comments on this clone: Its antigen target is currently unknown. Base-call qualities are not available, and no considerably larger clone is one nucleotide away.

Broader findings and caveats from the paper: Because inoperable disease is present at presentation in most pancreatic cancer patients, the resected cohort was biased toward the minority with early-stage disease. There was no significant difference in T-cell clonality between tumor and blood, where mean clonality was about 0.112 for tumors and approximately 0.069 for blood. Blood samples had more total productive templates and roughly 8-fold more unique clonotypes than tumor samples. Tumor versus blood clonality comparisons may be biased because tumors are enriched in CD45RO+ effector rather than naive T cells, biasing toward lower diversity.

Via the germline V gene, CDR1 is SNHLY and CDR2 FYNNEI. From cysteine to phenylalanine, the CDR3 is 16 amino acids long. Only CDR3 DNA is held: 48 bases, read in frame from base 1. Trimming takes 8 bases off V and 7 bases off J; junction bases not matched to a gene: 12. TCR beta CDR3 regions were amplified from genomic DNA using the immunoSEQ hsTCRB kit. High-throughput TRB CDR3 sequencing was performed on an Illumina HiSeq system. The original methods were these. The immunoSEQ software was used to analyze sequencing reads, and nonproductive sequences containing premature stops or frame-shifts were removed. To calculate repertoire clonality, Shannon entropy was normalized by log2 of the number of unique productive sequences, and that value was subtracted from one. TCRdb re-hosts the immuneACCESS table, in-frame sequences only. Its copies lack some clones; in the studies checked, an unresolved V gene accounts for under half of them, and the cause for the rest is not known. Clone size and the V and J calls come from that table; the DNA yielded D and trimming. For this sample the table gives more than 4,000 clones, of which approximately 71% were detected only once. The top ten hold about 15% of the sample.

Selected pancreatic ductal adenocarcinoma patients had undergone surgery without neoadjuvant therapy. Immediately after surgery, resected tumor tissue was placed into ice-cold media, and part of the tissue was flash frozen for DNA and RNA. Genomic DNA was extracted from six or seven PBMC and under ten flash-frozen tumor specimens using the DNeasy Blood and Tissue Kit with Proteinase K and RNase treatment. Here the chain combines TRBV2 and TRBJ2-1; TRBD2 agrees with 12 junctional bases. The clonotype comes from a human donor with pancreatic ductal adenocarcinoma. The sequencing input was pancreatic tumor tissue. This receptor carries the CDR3 CASWGLAGKKVNEQFF. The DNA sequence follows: TGTGCCAGCTGGGGACTAGCGGGTAAGAAGGTAAATGAGCAGTTCTTC.